This entry describes one T cell receptor beta chain. PCR was performed using 60 Vbeta and 13 Jbeta primers. Profiling relied on immunoSEQ multiplex PCR, and the TCRdb table lists in-frame clones only, not all of them. The sample yields approximately 150,000 clones, approximately 76% seen once. This entry comes from a study of cytomegalovirus exposure and HLA in healthy donors. Germline V gives CDR1 SGHTA, CDR2 FQGNSA. The CDR3 extends over 13 amino acids. V was pared by 5 bases and J by 7 bases, with 2 bases of the junction left unmatched. The specimen sequenced was PBMCs. The chain recombines TRBV7-2 with TRBJ1-3; 10 nucleotides line up with TRBD1. The sequence was collected from a man in his sixties in good health and CMV-seronegative. The DNA for the CDR3 is TGTGCCAGCAGCCTGGGACAGGGGAACACCATATATTTT. Its translation: CASSLGQGNTIYF.